One and the same sample provided the 10 T cell receptor beta chains below, sequenced in a study of T cell changes during pregnancy in multiple sclerosis. Some clones are missing from TCRdb's copy, which holds only in-frame ones; the method was immunoSEQ multiplex PCR. This sample yields approximately 100,000 clones, of which roughly nine tenths are seen a single time; over 1.5% belongs to the top ten. The source was peripheral blood, collected before pregnancy. These receptors all come from a female donor with multiple sclerosis, enrolled in a pregnancy study.

CDR3 amino acids: CASSLVLNEKLFF. The CDR3, as DNA: TGTGCCAGCAGCTTGGTACTTAATGAAAAACTGTTTTTT. The chain has TRBV11-2 and TRBJ1-4, with D uncertain. The germline V gene has CDR1 SGHAT and CDR2 FQNNGV. The V and J ends lost 3 bases and 4 bases respectively, with 6 bases between them. This CDR3 contains 13 residues.

This clone was recorded only once. This chain links TRBV10-3 with TRBJ1-5, with D possibly matching TRBD1 (5 bases). Germline CDR1 is ENHRY and CDR2 is SYGVKD. V lost 3 bases and J 6 bases, leaving 12 bases between the germline ends. This CDR3 is 14 amino acids long. The CDR3 DNA reads as TGTGCCATCAGTGAAGGGGCAGGTAGTCAGCCCCAGCATTTT. Translating it yields CAISEGAGSQPQHF.

The CDR3 protein is CASSFHRLAGRYNEQFF. The CDR3 DNA sequence: TGTGCCAGCAGCTTTCACCGACTAGCGGGAAGATACAATGAGCAGTTCTTC. The chain is built from TRBV12-1 and TRBJ2-1; the D call of TRBD2 is as the table states it, not checked on the DNA. TRBV12-1 is classified as a pseudogene. The CDR3 loop spans 17 amino acids.

This clone was recorded a few times. The chain couples TRBV11-2 to TRBJ2-5; TRBD2 matches at 8 bases. The CDR3 contains 17 residues. V shed 1 base, J shed 4 bases, and the junction held 11 bases outside the gene matches. Looked up from germline, CDR1 is SGHAT and CDR2 is FQNNGV. The CDR3 region is CASSLAGAGGSRETQYF. The DNA for the CDR3 is TGTGCCAGCAGCTTAGCGGGGGCGGGGGGTTCCCGAGAGACCCAGTACTTC.

The V and J genes are TRBV5-1 and TRBJ2-7, with 8 bases aligning to TRBD1. V lost 4 bases, J lost 6 bases, and 12 bases stayed unmatched. This CDR3 contains 15 residues. Germline V CDR1 and CDR2: SGHRS, YFSETQ. CDR3 loop: CASSLGQGENSEQYF. The DNA for the CDR3 is TGCGCCAGCAGCCTCGGACAGGGTGAAAACTCCGAGCAGTACTTC.

The chain couples TRBV7-9 to TRBJ2-1, with TRBD2 identical over 11 bases. Germline V CDR1 and CDR2: SEHNR, FQNEAQ (reference sequence). The CDR3 length is 15 residues. Trimming removed 5 bases from V and 6 bases from J; junction bases left unmatched: 6. CDR3 loop: CASSIGTSGLNEQFF. As DNA, the CDR3 is TGTGCCAGCAGCATCGGGACTAGCGGCCTCAATGAGCAGTTCTTC.

The J gene is TRBJ2-1, the V gene TRBV18; 14 bases fit TRBD2. J lost 2 bases, V lost 3 bases, and 6 bases had no gene match. The CDR3 covers 18 residues. Germline loops: CDR1 KGHSH, CDR2 LQKENI. CDR3 in DNA: TGTGCCAGCTCACCGGTTGGGACTAGCGGGAGTCCCTACAATGAGCAGTTCTTC. Protein sequence: CASSPVGTSGSPYNEQFF.

This chain connects TRBV27 to TRBJ1-4, with D perhaps matching TRBD1 (5 bases). This CDR3 is built from 15 residues. Germline loops: CDR1 MNHEY, CDR2 SMNVEV (reference sequence). Trimming pared 10 bases from V and 5 bases from J, leaving 20 bases between. The CDR3 bases are TGTGCCACCAGCCCCCAGGGTGGAGCAAATGAAAAACTGTTTTTT. The encoded protein is CATSPQGGANEKLFF.

The rearrangement links TRBV28 to TRBJ2-7; 9 positions match TRBD2. The germline V gene encodes CDR1 MDHEN and CDR2 SYDVKM. Trimming at V came to 8 bases and at J to 2 bases, leaving 10 bases not matched to a gene. The CDR3 is made up of 15 amino acids. In nucleotides, the CDR3 is TGTGCCAGCGGCCTACGGCAGCGGGGGGCCTACGAGCAGTACTTC. This translates into CASGLRQRGAYEQYF.

A note on this clone: Germline is not matched at one junction end, which may reflect a read error. The chain has TRBV11-2 and TRBJ2-2; TRBD2 matches at 13 bases. Germline CDR1 is SGHAT and CDR2 is FQNNGV. CDR3 length: 15 residues. The CDR3 sequence: CASSLEGLAGGELFF. DNA for the CDR3: TGTGCCAGCAGCCTAGAGGGACTAGCGGGAGGGGAGCTGTTTTTT.